The next 7 T cell receptor beta chains were all read from a single sample in a study of blood T cells in healthy people across ages. Using a J-beta primer mix together with a sample-barcoded 5' primer, a second PCR was run for about 7 to 12 cycles. TCRdb analysed the 5' RACE reads with MiXCR anew, one entry per CDR3 protein. The table lists over 750,000 distinct CDR3 sequences, about 25% of them singletons, with 9.4% in the top ten. These data are also associated with another study on T cells of mothers and their children.

Sequenced sample: blood. Source of these receptors: a boy aged 5 to 17 in good health.

V usage is TRBV5-1 and J usage is TRBJ1-2, with 8 positions matching TRBD1. The J segment lost 7 bases and the V segment lost 0 bases, leaving 8 bases of the junction unmatched. This CDR3 is 15 amino acids long. Germline CDR1 is SGHRS and CDR2 is YFSETQ. As DNA, the CDR3 is TGCGCCAGCAGCTTGGATCGGACAGGGCGGAGTGGCTACACCTTC. It yields the protein CASSLDRTGRSGYTF.

The rearrangement uses TRBV4-1 and TRBJ2-3; 11 bases are shared with TRBD2. This CDR3 is 15 amino acids long. Per the germline V gene, CDR1 is MGHRA and CDR2 is YSYEKL. The V and J ends lost 0 bases and 5 bases, in that order; junction bases with no gene match: 1. CDR3 sequence reads: CASSQETSGGDTQYF. CDR3 DNA: TGCGCCAGCAGCCAAGAAACTAGCGGGGGAGATACGCAGTATTTT.

The chain is built from TRBV20-1 and TRBJ1-2, with 7 bases matching TRBD1. The CDR3 runs 17 residues. Trimming cost V 6 bases and J 0 bases; bases outside gene matches: 16. CDR1 and CDR2 (germline): DFQATT, SNEGSKA (reference sequence). The CDR3: CSATSTGAPTSNYGYTF. CDR3 DNA sequence: TGCAGTGCCACTTCCACAGGGGCCCCTACGTCTAACTATGGCTACACCTTC.

This clonotype has a handful of counts. V gene TRBV7-6 combines with J gene TRBJ2-5; no clear D gene. This CDR3 contains 15 residues. The V end was cut by 5 bases, the J end by 4 bases, with 17 bases between. CDR1 is SGHVS, CDR2 FNYEAQ, per germline. Here the CDR3 DNA reads TGTGCCAGCAGCCCTACCGTGGCGGACCGAGAGACCCAGTACTTC. The encoded protein is CASSPTVADRETQYF.

The V and J genes are TRBV5-1 and TRBJ1-2; 8 positions agree with TRBD1. In germline, CDR1 is SGHRS, CDR2 YFSETQ. The CDR3 is 14 residues long. J was trimmed by 5 bases and V by 7 bases; bases with no gene match: 10. CDR3 residues: CASSRQGMEYGYTF. CDR3 nucleotides: TGCGCCAGCTCCCGACAGGGGATGGAATATGGCTACACCTTC.

This clonotype was recorded a few times. The chain carries TRBV5-1 and TRBJ1-1, with 7 bases aligning to TRBD1. CDR3 length equals 16 residues. V lost 0 bases to trimming and J lost 12 bases; unmatched junction nucleotides: 17. Germline-derived CDR1 and CDR2 are SGHRS and YFSETQ. The CDR3 sequence is CASSLAAGQVQGMTFF. The CDR3 nucleotides are TGCGCCAGCAGCTTGGCCGCCGGCCAAGTACAGGGGATGACTTTCTTT.

The chain recombines TRBV3-1 with TRBJ2-3, with unresolved D. Trimming stripped 1 base from V and 0 bases from J, with 5 bases between. Germline V gene data show CDR1 as LGHDT and CDR2 as YNNKEL (reference sequence). CDR3 length: 14 amino acids. The CDR3: CASSQGLSTDTQYF. CDR3 DNA sequence: TGTGCCAGCAGCCAAGGGCTTAGCACAGATACGCAGTATTTT.